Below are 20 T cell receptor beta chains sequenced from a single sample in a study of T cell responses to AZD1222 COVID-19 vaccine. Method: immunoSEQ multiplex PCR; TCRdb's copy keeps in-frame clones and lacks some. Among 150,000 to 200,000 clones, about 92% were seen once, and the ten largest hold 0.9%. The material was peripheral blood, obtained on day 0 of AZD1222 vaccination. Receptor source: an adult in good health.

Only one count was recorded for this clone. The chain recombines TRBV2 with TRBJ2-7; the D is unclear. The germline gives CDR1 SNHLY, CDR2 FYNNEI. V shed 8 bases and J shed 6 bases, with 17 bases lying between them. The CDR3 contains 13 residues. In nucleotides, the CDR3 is TGTGCCAGCTCTATAAGTAGTATTCGCGAGCAGTACTTC. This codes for CASSISSIREQYF. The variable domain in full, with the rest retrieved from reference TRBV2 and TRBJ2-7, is EPEVTQTPSHQVTQMGQEVILRCVPISNHLYFYWYRQILGQKVEFLVSFYNNEISEKSEIFDDQFSVERPDGSNFTLKIRSTKLEDSAMYFCASSISSIREQYFGPGTRLTVT.

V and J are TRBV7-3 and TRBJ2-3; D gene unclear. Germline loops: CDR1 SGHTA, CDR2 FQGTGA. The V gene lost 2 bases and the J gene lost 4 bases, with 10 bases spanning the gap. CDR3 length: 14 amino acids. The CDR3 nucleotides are TGTGCCAGCAGCTTAGCCCCAGCCGCAGATACGCAGTATTTT. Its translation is CASSLAPAADTQYF.

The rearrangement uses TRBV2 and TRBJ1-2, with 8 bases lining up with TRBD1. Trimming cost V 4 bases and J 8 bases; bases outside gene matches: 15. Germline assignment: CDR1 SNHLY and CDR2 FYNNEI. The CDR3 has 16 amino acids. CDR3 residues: CASSGFGQGSGGGYTF. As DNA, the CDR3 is TGTGCCAGCAGTGGTTTTGGACAGGGATCGGGGGGCGGCTACACCTTC.

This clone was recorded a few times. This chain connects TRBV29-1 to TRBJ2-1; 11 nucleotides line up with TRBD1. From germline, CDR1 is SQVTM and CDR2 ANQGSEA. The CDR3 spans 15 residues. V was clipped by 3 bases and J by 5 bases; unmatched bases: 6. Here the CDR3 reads CSVEGTGGFNNEQFF. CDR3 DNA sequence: TGCAGCGTTGAGGGGACAGGGGGGTTCAACAATGAGCAGTTCTTC.

The CDR3 bases are TGCGCCAGCAGCTCGGGGGGGTGGTCTAGCACAGATACGCAGTATTTT. It translates to CASSSGGWSSTDTQYF. V and J are TRBV5-1 and TRBJ2-3; 8 bases are shared with TRBD2. V lost 3 bases and J lost 0; bases outside the gene matches: 6. The CDR3 loop spans 16 amino acids. Germline V gene data show CDR1 as SGHRS and CDR2 as YFSETQ.

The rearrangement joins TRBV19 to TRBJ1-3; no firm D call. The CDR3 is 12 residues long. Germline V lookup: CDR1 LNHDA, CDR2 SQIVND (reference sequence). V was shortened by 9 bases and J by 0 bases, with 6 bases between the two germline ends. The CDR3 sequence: CASKGSGNTIYF. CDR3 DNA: TGTGCCAGCAAGGGCTCTGGAAACACCATATATTTT.

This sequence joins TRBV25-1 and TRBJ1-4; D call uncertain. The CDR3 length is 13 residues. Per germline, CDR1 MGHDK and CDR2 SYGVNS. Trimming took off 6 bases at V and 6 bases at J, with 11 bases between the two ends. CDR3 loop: CASRTPRHEKLFF. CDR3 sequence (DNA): TGTGCCAGCAGAACCCCGCGGCATGAAAAACTGTTTTTT.

The DNA of the CDR3 is TGTGCCAGCAACACCCCGGGTGGCACCTACGAGCAGTACTTC. It yields the protein CASNTPGGTYEQYF. V gene TRBV28 combines with J gene TRBJ2-7; no definite D call. CDR1 is MDHEN, CDR2 SYDVKM, per germline. The V gene lost 7 bases and the J gene lost 2 bases, with 15 bases spanning the gap. The CDR3 sequence is 14 residues long.

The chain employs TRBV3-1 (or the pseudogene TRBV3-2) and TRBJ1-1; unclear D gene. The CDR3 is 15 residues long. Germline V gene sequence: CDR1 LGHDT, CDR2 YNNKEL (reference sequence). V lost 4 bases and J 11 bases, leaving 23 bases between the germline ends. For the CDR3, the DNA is TGTGCCAGCAGCCCAATAAGGGATTCCGGAGTAAGGGCTTTCTTT. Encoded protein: CASSPIRDSGVRAFF.

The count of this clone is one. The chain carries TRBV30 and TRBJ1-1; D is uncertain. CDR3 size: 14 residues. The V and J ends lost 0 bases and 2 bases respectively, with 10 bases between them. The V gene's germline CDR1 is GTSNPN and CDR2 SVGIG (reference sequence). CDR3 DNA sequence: TGTGCCTGGAGTGTACTCGGCCTAAACACTGAAGCTTTCTTT. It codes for CAWSVLGLNTEAFF.

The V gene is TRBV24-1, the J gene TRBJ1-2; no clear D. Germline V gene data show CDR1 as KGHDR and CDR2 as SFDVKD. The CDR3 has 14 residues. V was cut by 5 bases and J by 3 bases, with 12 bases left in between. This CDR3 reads CATSGPENDYGYTF. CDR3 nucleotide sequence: TGTGCCACCAGTGGGCCCGAGAACGACTATGGCTACACCTTC.

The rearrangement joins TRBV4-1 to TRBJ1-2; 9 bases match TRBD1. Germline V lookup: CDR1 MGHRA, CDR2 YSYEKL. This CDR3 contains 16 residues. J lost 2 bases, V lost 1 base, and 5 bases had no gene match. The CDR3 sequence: CASSQVGTGLNYGYTF. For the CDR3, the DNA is TGCGCCAGCAGCCAAGTGGGGACAGGGTTAAACTATGGCTACACCTTC.

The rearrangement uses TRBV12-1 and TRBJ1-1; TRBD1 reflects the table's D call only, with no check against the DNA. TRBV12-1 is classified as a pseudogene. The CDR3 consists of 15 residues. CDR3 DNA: TGTGCCAGCAGCCTTGGGGCCTTAGAGCACACTGAAGCTTTCTTT. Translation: CASSLGALEHTEAFF.

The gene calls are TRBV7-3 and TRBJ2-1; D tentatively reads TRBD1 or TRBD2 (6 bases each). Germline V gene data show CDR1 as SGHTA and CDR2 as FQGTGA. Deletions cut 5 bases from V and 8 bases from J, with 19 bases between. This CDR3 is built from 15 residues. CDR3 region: CASSLLGGALDEQFF. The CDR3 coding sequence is TGTGCCAGCAGCCTCCTGGGGGGCGCACTCGATGAGCAGTTCTTC.

The CDR3 bases are TGTGCCAGCAGCACACCCGGGGGACAATCCTACTTC. It encodes CASSTPGGQSYF. The chain links TRBV5-8 to TRBJ2-7; D could derive from TRBD1 or TRBD2 (6 bases each). CDR3 length equals 12 residues. Trimming cost V 4 bases and J 13 bases, with 18 bases left between them. Per germline, CDR1 SGHTS and CDR2 YDEGEE.

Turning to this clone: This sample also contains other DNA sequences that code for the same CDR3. The CDR3 DNA sequence: TGTGCCAGCAGCCTGTCCAGGGGGCGGGAGACCCAGTACTTC. As protein: CASSLSRGRETQYF. The J gene is TRBJ2-5, the V gene TRBV5-4; 8 bases fit TRBD1. Germline CDR1 and CDR2: SGHNT and YYREEE (reference sequence). The CDR3 has 14 amino acids. V was clipped by 4 bases and J by 5 bases; unmatched bases: 7.

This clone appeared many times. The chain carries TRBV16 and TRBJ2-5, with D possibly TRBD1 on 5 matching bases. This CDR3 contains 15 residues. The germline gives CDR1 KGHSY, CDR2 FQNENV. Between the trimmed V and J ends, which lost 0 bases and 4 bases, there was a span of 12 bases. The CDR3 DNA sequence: TGTGCCAGCAGCCAATCATTAGGGGATCGAGAGACCCAGTACTTC. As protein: CASSQSLGDRETQYF.

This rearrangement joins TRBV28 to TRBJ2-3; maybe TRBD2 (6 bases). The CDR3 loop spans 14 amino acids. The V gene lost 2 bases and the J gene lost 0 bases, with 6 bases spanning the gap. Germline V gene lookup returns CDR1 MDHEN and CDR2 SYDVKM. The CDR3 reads CASSLAGSTDTQYF. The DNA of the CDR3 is TGTGCCAGCAGTTTAGCGGGGAGCACAGATACGCAGTATTTT.

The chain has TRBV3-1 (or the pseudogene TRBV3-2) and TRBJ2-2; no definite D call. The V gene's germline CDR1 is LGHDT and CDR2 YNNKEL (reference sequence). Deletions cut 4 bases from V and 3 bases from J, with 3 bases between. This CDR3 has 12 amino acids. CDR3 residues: CASSLDTGELFF. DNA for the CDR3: TGTGCCAGCAGCCTGGACACCGGGGAGCTGTTTTTT.

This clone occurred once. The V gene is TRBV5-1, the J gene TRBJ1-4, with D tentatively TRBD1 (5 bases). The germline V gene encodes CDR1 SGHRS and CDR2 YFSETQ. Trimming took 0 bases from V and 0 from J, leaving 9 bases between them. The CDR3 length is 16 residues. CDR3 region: CASSLAGFATNEKLFF. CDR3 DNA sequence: TGCGCCAGCAGCTTGGCAGGGTTCGCAACTAATGAAAAACTGTTTTTT.